One sample yielded the 13 T cell receptor beta chains listed below, sequenced in a study of T-cell memory formation after mild COVID-19. Each CDR3 protein is one row after TCRdb ran MiXCR on the 5' RACE reads. The table has approximately 400,000 distinct CDR3 sequences, 18% seen once. Sequencing was performed on PBMCs or a T cell subset sorted from them (not recorded which). Receptors originate from a man aged 18 to 29 who had mild COVID-19 (a few samples of this study predate the infection). Cell type and time point are not known.

This clonotype was observed a few times. The chain employs TRBV4-2 and TRBJ1-1, with unresolved D. CDR3 length equals 14 residues. V was pared by 0 bases and J by 7 bases, with 12 bases between. Germline CDR1 LGHNA, CDR2 YNFKEQ. The chain's CDR3 is CASSQDFSDIEAFF. The CDR3 DNA sequence: TGTGCCAGCAGCCAAGATTTCAGCGATATTGAAGCTTTCTTT.

V gene TRBV12-3 or TRBV12-4 combines with J gene TRBJ1-2, with TRBD1 matching over 9 bases. After removal of 1 base from V and 5 bases from J, the junction contained 14 bases not matched to a gene. This CDR3 contains 18 residues. CDR3 amino acids: CASSLGVGQGSPEYGYTF. The DNA for the CDR3 is TGTGCCAGCAGTTTAGGTGTAGGACAGGGGTCACCTGAGTATGGCTACACCTTC.

This clonotype has only one observation. This CDR3 reads CASGYRGGTEAFF. For the CDR3, the DNA is TGTGCCAGCGGGTACAGGGGTGGCACTGAAGCTTTCTTT. This chain links TRBV6-2 or TRBV6-3 with TRBJ1-1, with TRBD1 matching over 7 bases. The germline V gene encodes CDR1 MNHEY and CDR2 SVGEGT. The V gene end was trimmed by 8 bases and the J gene end by 4 bases; junction bases not matched to a gene: 7. The CDR3 totals 13 residues.

This clonotype was recorded at least ten times. The chain joins TRBV20-1 to TRBJ2-3, with TRBD2 matching 12 bases. Germline lookup yields CDR1 DFQATT and CDR2 SNEGSKA (reference sequence). V gave up 0 bases and J gave up 1 base; unmatched junction bases: 5. The CDR3 sequence is 17 residues long. CDR3 residues: CSARDSASGGGTDTQYF. The CDR3 nucleotides read TGCAGTGCTAGAGATTCGGCTAGCGGGGGGGGCACAGATACGCAGTATTTT.

The chain has TRBV5-1 and TRBJ2-1; no clear D. This CDR3 region has 15 residues. Germline V gene sequence: CDR1 SGHRS, CDR2 YFSETQ. Trimming removed 9 bases from V and 7 bases from J, with 23 bases in between. The CDR3 coding sequence is TGCGCCACCAAATCAACCCCTACTGGGCGAAATGAGCAGTTCTTC. It specifies CATKSTPTGRNEQFF.

This clonotype occurred a few times. An end of the junction does not agree with germline; a read error may underlie this. The CDR3 region is CATSRDPYNEQFF. The CDR3, as DNA: TGTGCCACCAGCAGAGATCCCTATAATGAGCAGTTCTTC. The chain employs TRBV15 and TRBJ2-1; D ambiguous. In germline, CDR1 is LNHNV, CDR2 YYDKDF (reference sequence). The CDR3 has 13 residues. Supplemented by reference TRBV15 and TRBJ2-1, the full variable domain reads DAMVIQNPRYQVTQFGKPVTLSCSQTLNHNVMYWYQQKSSQAPKLLFHYYDKDFNNEADTPDNFQSRRPNTSFCFLDIRSPGLGDTAMYLCATSRDPYNEQFFGPGTRLTVL.

The rearrangement joins TRBV12-3 or TRBV12-4 to TRBJ2-2; D is possibly TRBD1 (6 bases). V lost 2 bases, J lost 0 bases, and 22 bases lay in between. CDR3 length: 20 amino acids. The CDR3 DNA reads as TGTGCCAGCAGTTTAAACCGAAGAGGGGGTTTCCGACCGAACACCGGGGAGCTGTTTTTT. This sequence encodes CASSLNRRGGFRPNTGELFF.

The chain joins TRBV7-6 to TRBJ2-1; tentatively, D is TRBD1 or TRBD2 (5 bases each). The CDR3 sequence is 15 residues long. Germline assignment: CDR1 SGHVS and CDR2 FNYEAQ. Between the trimmed V and J ends, which lost 5 bases and 6 bases, there was a span of 17 bases. The CDR3 region is CASSPRTGRGNEQFF. DNA for the CDR3: TGTGCCAGCAGCCCACGCACAGGACGGGGCAATGAGCAGTTCTTC.

The rearrangement joins TRBV9 to TRBJ1-1; D remains ambiguous. V shed 0 bases and J shed 4 bases, with 7 bases lying between them. Germline-derived CDR1 and CDR2 are SGDLS and YYNGEE. The CDR3 has 13 amino acids. CDR3 sequence (DNA): TGTGCCAGCAGCGTAGTCGGGAGCACTGAAGCTTTCTTT. Protein product: CASSVVGSTEAFF.

This clonotype was seen only a few times. V is TRBV7-2 and J is TRBJ2-2; D is tentatively TRBD1 or TRBD2 (5 bases each). Germline-derived CDR1 and CDR2 are SGHTA and FQGNSA. V lost 5 bases and J 6 bases, leaving 10 bases between the germline ends. The CDR3 has 13 residues. The CDR3, as DNA: TGTGCCAGCAGCCGCCGGGGCTCCGGGGAGCTGTTTTTT. Translated: CASSRRGSGELFF.

The chain is built from TRBV5-4 and TRBJ2-1; TRBD2 matches at 13 bases. V shed 5 bases and J 7 bases; nucleotides not matched to a gene: 9. CDR3 length: 16 residues. Per germline, CDR1 SGHNT and CDR2 YYREEE (reference sequence). CDR3 DNA: TGTGCCAGCAGGCGAACTAGCGGGGGGGGATGGAATGAGCAGTTCTTC. It is translated as CASRRTSGGGWNEQFF.

This sequence joins TRBV4-3 and TRBJ2-1, with D perhaps matching TRBD2 (6 bases). The CDR3 runs 18 residues. Germline V gives CDR1 LGHNA, CDR2 YSLEER. V lost 4 bases and J lost 5, with 24 bases in between. The CDR3 is CASSPAGGGIGGDNEQFF. In DNA form, the CDR3 reads TGCGCCAGCAGCCCGGCCGGTGGAGGAATCGGGGGAGACAATGAGCAGTTCTTC.

There are a few counts of this clonotype. This sequence joins TRBV7-9 and TRBJ2-5, with D possibly being TRBD2 (7 bases). The CDR3 contains 15 residues. Germline loops: CDR1 SEHNR, CDR2 FQNEAQ (reference sequence). Trimming took 5 bases from V and 3 from J, leaving 16 bases between them. As DNA, the CDR3 is TGTGCCAGCAGCGATAGGGGGAGCGGGGAAGAGACCCAGTACTTC. It translates to CASSDRGSGEETQYF.